This T cell receptor (beta chain) was identified during a study of cytomegalovirus exposure and HLA in healthy donors. Background on the study: Genotyping of 398 donors showed that around 81% belonged to the Caucasian-associated ancestry cluster. Regarding the study as a whole: A later analysis by the authors found several of the most significant clusters apparently linked to common viral pathogens. Later findings reportedly placed an Asian-associated ancestry cluster below the approximately 670-donor mean for N-insertions.

On this clone: Its antigen is unidentified.

V dropped 6 bases and J dropped 2 bases, with 14 bases sitting between them. Germline CDR1 reads MDHEN; CDR2 reads SYDVKM. This CDR3 has 15 residues. PCR used 60 Vbeta primers and 13 Jbeta primers. The method was immunoSEQ multiplex PCR; TCRdb's version includes in-frame clones alone and lacks a portion of them. This table has around 90,000 clones, more than 75% appearing once. The sequence was obtained from a man in his thirties or forties in good health and CMV-seropositive. The sequenced sample consisted of PBMCs. The chain employs TRBV28 and TRBJ1-3; D gene uncertain. In nucleotides, the CDR3 is TGTGCCAGCAGACCCCACGGTGGAGCTGGAAACACCATATATTTT. Protein: CASRPHGGAGNTIYF.